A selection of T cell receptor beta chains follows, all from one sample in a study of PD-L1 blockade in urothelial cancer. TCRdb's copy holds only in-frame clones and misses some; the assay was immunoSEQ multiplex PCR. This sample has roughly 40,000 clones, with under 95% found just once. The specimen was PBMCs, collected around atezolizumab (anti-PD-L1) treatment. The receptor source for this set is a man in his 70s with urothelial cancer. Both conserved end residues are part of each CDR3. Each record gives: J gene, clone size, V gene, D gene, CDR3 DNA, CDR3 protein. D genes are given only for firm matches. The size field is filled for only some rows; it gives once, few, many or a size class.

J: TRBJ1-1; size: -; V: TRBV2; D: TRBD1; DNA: TGTGCCAGCAGTACAGACAGGGGGCTGATGTTTGCTTTCTTT; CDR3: CASSTDRGLMFAFF
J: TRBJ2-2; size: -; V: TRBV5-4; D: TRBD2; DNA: TGTGCCAGCAGCTTTCGGAGACTAGCGATGAACACCGGGGAGCTGTTTTTT; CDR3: CASSFRRLAMNTGELFF
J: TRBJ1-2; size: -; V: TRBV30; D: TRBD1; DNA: TGTGCCTGGAGTCCAGACGGGACAGGGGCAGGCTACACCTTC; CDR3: CAWSPDGTGAGYTF
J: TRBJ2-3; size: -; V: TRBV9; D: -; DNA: TGTGCCAGCAGCGTAGAGGGGGTTACCACAGATACGCAGTATTTT; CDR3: CASSVEGVTTDTQYF
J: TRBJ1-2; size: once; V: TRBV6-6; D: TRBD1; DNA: TGTGCCAGCAGTATCCCGGGACAGCAGGATGGCTACACCTTC; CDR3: CASSIPGQQDGYTF
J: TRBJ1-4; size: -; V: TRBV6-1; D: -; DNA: TGTGCCAGCATCTACCGGGCGGGGACTAATGAAAAACTGTTTTTT; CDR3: CASIYRAGTNEKLFF
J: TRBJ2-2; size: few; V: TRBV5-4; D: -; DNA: TGTGCCAGCAGCCCCCGGGGAGTAGCGCAGACCGGGGAGCTGTTTTTT; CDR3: CASSPRGVAQTGELFF
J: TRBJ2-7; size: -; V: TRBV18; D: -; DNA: TGTGCCAGCTCAACCACAGGCTCCTACGAGCAGTACTTC; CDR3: CASSTTGSYEQYF
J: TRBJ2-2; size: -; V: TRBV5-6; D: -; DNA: TGTGCCAGCAGCTCGCTTGGGGCTTCGAACACCGGGGAGCTGTTTTTT; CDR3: CASSSLGASNTGELFF
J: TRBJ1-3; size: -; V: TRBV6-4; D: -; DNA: TGTGCCAGCAGTGCTAACAGCTGGCCTGGAAACACCATATATTTT; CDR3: CASSANSWPGNTIYF
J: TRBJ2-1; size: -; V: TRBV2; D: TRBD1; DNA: TGTGCCAGCAGTGAAAGACAGGGGGGGTACAATGAGCAGTTCTTC; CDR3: CASSERQGGYNEQFF
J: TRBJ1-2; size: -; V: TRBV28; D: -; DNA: TGTGCCAGCAGTCCCACAGGGCGCTATGGCTACACCTTC; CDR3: CASSPTGRYGYTF
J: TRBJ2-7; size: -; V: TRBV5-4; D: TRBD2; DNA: TGTGCCAGCAGCCCTGGGGGCGGGAGGGCCACCCACGAGCAGTACTTC; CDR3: CASSPGGGRATHEQYF
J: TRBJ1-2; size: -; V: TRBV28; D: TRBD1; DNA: TGTGCCAGCAGTTTTCCCGGGACAGGGTACAACTATGGCTACACCTTC; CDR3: CASSFPGTGYNYGYTF
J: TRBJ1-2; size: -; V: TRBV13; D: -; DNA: TGTGCCAGCAGCTCCTCACGCCTAGCGGGCTATGGCTACACCTTC; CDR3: CASSSSRLAGYGYTF
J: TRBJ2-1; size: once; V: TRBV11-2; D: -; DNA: TGTGCCAGCAGCACTCAGTCGGGTTCCTACAATGAGCAGTTCTTC; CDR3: CASSTQSGSYNEQFF
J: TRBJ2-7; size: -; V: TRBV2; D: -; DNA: TGTGCCAGCTTGAGGATGGTGACAGACTACGAGCAGTACTTC; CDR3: CASLRMVTDYEQYF
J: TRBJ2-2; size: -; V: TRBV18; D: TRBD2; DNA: TGTGCCAGCTCACCATCTGGGACTAGCGGGAGTTTCGCCGGGGAGCTGTTTTTT; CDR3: CASSPSGTSGSFAGELFF
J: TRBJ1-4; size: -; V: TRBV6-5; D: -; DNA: TGTGCCAGCAGCCAAGCGGGGGGCGAGGGAAAACTGTTTTTT; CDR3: CASSQAGGEGKLFF